A single TCR beta chain is shown here with its context. In its sample, this clone was seen once. It lacks a known antigen. No base quality values were provided; no much bigger clone lies one nucleotide off. The data were taken from a study of blood T cell repertoires in COVID-19 (dated by TCRdb to the early 2020s). About the study as a whole: Samples covering the acute and convalescent phases of COVID-19 were provided by collaborators in the United States, Italy and Spain. The samples were drawn from two sources: the first 160 participants of the ongoing ImmuneRACE study, and some 1,300 subjects contributed by 6 global collaborators. The repertoires were released in a freely available public database intended as a resource for research on the immune response to SARS-CoV-2. Deeply sampled blood TCRbeta repertoires from subjects exposed to, actively infected with, or recovered from COVID-19 were included in the dataset. The material from the prospective study consisted of cDNA or gDNA derived from T cells, B-cell-depleted T cells, or PBMCs. Nearly every sample came with metadata listing a de-identified subject ID, COVID-19 status, age in years and sex. Where available, HLA class I and class II types were obtained from metadata supplied by the sample provider rather than from assay-based typing.

Collaborating institutions collected whole blood in K2EDTA tubes following their own protocols. For TCRbeta analysis, collaborator samples were shipped as frozen whole blood, as isolated PBMCs, or as DNA extracted from either sample type. Inclusive of the bounding cysteine and phenylalanine, the CDR3 is 17 residues long. This entry keeps only the CDR3 DNA: 51 bases, framed from base 1. Trimming costs V 1 base and J 0 bases, and their ends lie 13 bases apart. According to the germline V gene (reference sequence), CDR1 reads SGHNT and CDR2 reads YYREEE. TCRbeta CDR3 regions were amplified from genomic DNA using the immunoSEQ Assay, a bias-controlled multiplex PCR. The authors' analysis ran thus. The number of nucleated cells in each sample was estimated by amplification of reference gene primers within the assay. To quantify the absolute abundance of each unique TCRbeta CDR3 rearrangement, sequence reads were collapsed and filtered. For each sample, productive Simpson clonality was calculated as the square root of Simpson's diversity index over productive rearrangements. TCRdb provides this immuneACCESS table in a form limited to in-frame rearrangements. Some clones are lacking; in checked studies, under half of them reflect an unresolved V gene, and why the rest are absent is not known. V, J and clone size are those of that table, while D and trimming were read from the DNA. The sample records some 100,000 clones, roughly 85% of which are singletons. The top ten hold roughly 15% of the sample.

The full study reports these points: How much clinical and demographic metadata was included differed by source and by participant, and the metadata was provided uncurated.

The TCR was taken from a human donor in a cohort sampled during active COVID-19. Sequencing was performed on peripheral blood. This receptor chain uses TRBV5-4 and TRBJ1-4; perhaps TRBD1 is the D gene, with 5 bases matching. The DNA sequence follows: TGTGCCAGCAGCTTGACAGGCCAAGGGGCAACTAATGAAAAACTGTTTTTT. It specifies CASSLTGQGATNEKLFF. The CDR3, completed at both ends by the reference TRBV5-4 and TRBJ1-4 genes, gives the full variable domain ETGVTQSPTHLIKTRGQQVTLRCSSQSGHNTVSWYQQALGQGPQFIFQYYREEENGRGNFPPRFSGLQFPNYSSELNVNALELDDSALYLCASSLTGQGATNEKLFFGSGTQLSVL.